The 27 T cell receptor beta chains below come from one sample, sequenced in a study of patients and donors after allogeneic stem cell transplantation (dated by TCRdb to about 2020). The library was generated by RT-PCR. These reads were obtained on a NextSeq 550. TCRdb reanalyzed the raw reads on its own, using fastp at Q25 for trimming and MiXCR for clone calling, and kept in-frame beta chains. For every CDR3 protein sequence, its rows merge into one entry that carries the most common genes and DNA. Counted in this sample were about 150,000 distinct CDR3 sequences; 20% to 25% of them appeared once. More than 25% of the sample is taken by the ten largest. Sequences were obtained from blood, either unsorted or a sorted T cell fraction (not recorded which). These receptors were collected from a human donor who was either an allogeneic HSCT recipient or a stem cell or donor lymphocyte infusion donor (not recorded which). It is not recorded whose cells these are; they may come from a transplant donor.

V and J are TRBV20-1 and TRBJ1-4; a weak D match, TRBD1 (5 bases). Trimming took off 3 bases at V and 7 bases at J, with 9 bases between the two ends. The germline gives CDR1 DFQATT, CDR2 SNEGSKA (reference sequence). The length of the CDR3 is 12 residues. The CDR3: CSASREIEKLFF. For the CDR3, the DNA is TGCAGTGCTAGCAGGGAGATTGAAAAACTGTTTTTT.

V is TRBV12-3 or TRBV12-4 and J is TRBJ2-1, with TRBD1 matching 10 bases. This CDR3 contains 16 residues. The J segment lost 4 bases and the V segment lost 4 bases, leaving 7 bases of the junction unmatched. The CDR3: CASSSLRGQGYNEQFF. The CDR3 region has the DNA TGTGCCAGCAGTTCACTCAGGGGACAGGGGTACAATGAGCAGTTCTTC.

The sample holds one count of this clonotype. The chain recombines TRBV12-3 or TRBV12-4 with TRBJ1-5; D is perhaps TRBD1 (5 bases). This CDR3 region has 15 residues. Between the trimmed V and J ends, which lost 1 base and 4 bases, there was a span of 11 bases. The CDR3 bases are TGTGCCAGCAGTTTAGTCCAGGGAAGGAATCAGCCCCAGCATTTT. It translates to CASSLVQGRNQPQHF.

The V and J genes are TRBV28 and TRBJ1-2; possible D gene TRBD1, 5 bases. This CDR3 is built from 14 residues. V lost 4 bases, J lost 5 bases, and 14 bases lay in between. Germline CDR1 reads MDHEN; CDR2 reads SYDVKM. CDR3 loop: CASSSRTPLYGYTF. The CDR3 DNA follows: TGTGCCAGCAGTTCCCGGACACCCTTGTATGGCTACACCTTC.

This clonotype has ten or more counts. The chain recombines TRBV4-3 with TRBJ1-5, with TRBD1 matching over 9 bases. Germline CDR1 LGHNA, CDR2 YSLEER. The CDR3 runs to 18 residues. After removal of 2 bases from V and 1 base from J, the junction contained 9 bases not matched to a gene. CDR3 in DNA: TGCGCCAGCAGCCAAAGGGACAGGGAGCCTGGGAGCAATCAGCCCCAGCATTTT. Its translation: CASSQRDREPGSNQPQHF.

A few counts support this clonotype. The chain carries TRBV7-9 and TRBJ1-1; no clear D. This CDR3 has 17 residues. Germline loops: CDR1 SEHNR, CDR2 FQNEAQ (reference sequence). V lost 0 bases to trimming and J lost 1 base, with 15 bases between them. DNA of the CDR3: TGTGCCAGCAGCTTAGCAAGAGTGCGAGAACCGAACACTGAAGCTTTCTTT. As protein: CASSLARVREPNTEAFF.

This clonotype was counted between two and nine times. The chain links TRBV5-1 to TRBJ1-1; D gene unclear. Germline assignment: CDR1 SGHRS and CDR2 YFSETQ. The CDR3 is made up of 16 amino acids. V gave up 0 bases and J gave up 0 bases, with 12 bases separating them. The CDR3 here is CASSLGPASLNTEAFF. DNA for the CDR3: TGCGCCAGCAGCTTGGGCCCCGCGAGCTTGAACACTGAAGCTTTCTTT.

Ten or more counts support this clonotype. V usage is TRBV20-1 and J usage is TRBJ1-1, with 8 bases matching TRBD1. Germline V gene lookup returns CDR1 DFQATT and CDR2 SNEGSKA (reference sequence). V was clipped by 6 bases and J by 3 bases; unmatched bases: 6. CDR3 size: 13 residues. The CDR3 here is CSAEYRGDTEAFF. DNA of the CDR3: TGCAGTGCCGAATACAGGGGGGACACTGAAGCTTTCTTT.

This clonotype was seen ten or more times. This chain uses TRBV12-3 or TRBV12-4 with TRBJ1-5, with unresolved D. This CDR3 is 13 amino acids long. Trimming removed 3 bases at V and 5 bases at J, with 8 bases between. The CDR3 reads CASSFDGYQPQHF. The CDR3 nucleotides read TGTGCCAGCAGTTTTGACGGCTATCAGCCCCAGCATTTT.

V gene TRBV27 combines with J gene TRBJ1-5; 7 bases map to TRBD1. V was pared by 0 bases and J by 6 bases, with 5 bases of the junction left unmatched. The germline V gene encodes CDR1 MNHEY and CDR2 SMNVEV (reference sequence). CDR3 length equals 15 residues. Written as DNA, the CDR3 is TGTGCCAGCAGTTTATCAGGCCCAGGGGGTCAGCCCCAGCATTTT. Protein product: CASSLSGPGGQPQHF.

This clonotype was observed a few times. V gene TRBV6-2 or TRBV6-3 combines with J gene TRBJ1-6; D remains unclear. V shed 10 bases and J shed 10 bases, with 2 bases lying between them. Per the germline V gene, CDR1 is MNHEY and CDR2 is SVGEGT. This CDR3 contains 8 residues. The CDR3: CANSPLHF. The DNA for the CDR3 is TGTGCCAACTCACCCCTCCACTTT.

CDR3 sequence reads: CASSPPGGTEAFF. CDR3 DNA: TGTGCCAGCAGCCCCCCGGGGGGGACTGAAGCTTTCTTT. The J gene is TRBJ1-1, the V gene TRBV7-9, with a weak D call TRBD1 (5 bases). Germline CDR1 and CDR2: SEHNR and FQNEAQ (reference sequence). The CDR3 totals 13 residues. Trimming pared 5 bases from V and 5 bases from J, leaving 12 bases between.

Concerning this clonotype itself: Sequence at one end of the junction differs from germline and may be a read error. For the CDR3, the DNA is TGCAGCGTTCAGACTAGCAGTCAAGAGGCCCAGTACTTC. Translating gives CSVQTSSQEAQYF. This chain connects TRBV29-1 to TRBJ2-5, with 7 positions matching TRBD2. The CDR3 loop spans 13 amino acids. CDR1 SQVTM and CDR2 ANQGSEA come from the germline V gene.

This clonotype came up a few times. This chain uses TRBV20-1 with TRBJ2-7; 9 bases agree with TRBD1. V lost 1 base, J lost 2 bases, and 3 bases stayed unmatched. CDR1 and CDR2 from the germline V gene are DFQATT and SNEGSKA (reference sequence). The CDR3 is 14 amino acids. CDR3 DNA: TGCAGTGCTAGAGTCGGGACAGGGACCTACGAGCAGTACTTC. Protein: CSARVGTGTYEQYF.

This clonotype was picked up a small number of times. This chain uses TRBV29-1 with TRBJ2-1; the match to TRBD2 covers 9 bases. CDR3 length: 13 amino acids. Germline lookup yields CDR1 SQVTM and CDR2 ANQGSEA. V lost 5 bases, J lost 4 bases, and 3 bases stayed unmatched. CDR3 nucleotides: TGCAGCGTTCAGCGGGAGGTATACAATGAGCAGTTCTTC. It codes for CSVQREVYNEQFF.

The chain recombines TRBV12-3 or TRBV12-4 with TRBJ2-2, with D possibly matching TRBD2 (6 bases). Trimming removed 5 bases at V and 3 bases at J, with 13 bases between. CDR3 size: 15 residues. The CDR3 nucleotides read TGTGCCAGCAGTCCCTGGAGGGCCGACACCGGGGAGCTGTTTTTT. Translated: CASSPWRADTGELFF.

This clonotype was counted a few times. The rearrangement links TRBV20-1 to TRBJ1-5, with TRBD1 matching 11 bases. V dropped 1 base and J dropped 4; count of bases not matched to a gene: 3. The CDR3 is made up of 15 amino acids. CDR1 is DFQATT and CDR2 is SNEGSKA in the germline V gene (reference sequence). The CDR3 region is CSARAGTGGNQPQHF. In DNA, the CDR3 is TGCAGTGCTAGAGCCGGGACAGGGGGAAATCAGCCCCAGCATTTT.

The chain employs TRBV18 and TRBJ1-4; unclear D gene. This CDR3 contains 12 residues. Germline V gives CDR1 KGHSH, CDR2 LQKENI. V gave up 3 bases and J gave up 7 bases, with 6 bases separating them. CDR3: CASSPDREKLFF. CDR3 in DNA: TGTGCCAGCTCACCGGACCGTGAAAAACTGTTTTTT.

This clonotype was detected a few times. V is TRBV6-6 and J is TRBJ2-3; TRBD2 is a possible D gene (5 bases). CDR3 length: 12 residues. V shed 3 bases and J shed 5 bases, with 6 bases lying between them. Germline values: CDR1 MNHNY, CDR2 SVGAGI (reference sequence). The CDR3 spells CASSYEGDTQYF. CDR3 coding DNA: TGTGCCAGCAGTTATGAGGGAGATACGCAGTATTTT.

The gene calls are TRBV10-3 and TRBJ1-5; TRBD1 might be the D (5 bases). V was trimmed by 4 bases and J by 4 bases, leaving 14 bases between them. The CDR3 sequence is 15 residues long. Germline V gene data show CDR1 as ENHRY and CDR2 as SYGVKD. CDR3 DNA sequence: TGTGCCATCAGTGGGGACTTGGGTGGAAATCAGCCCCAGCATTTT. This translates into CAISGDLGGNQPQHF.

The chain uses TRBV10-3 and TRBJ2-3; 8 positions agree with TRBD1. This CDR3 has 15 residues. V lost 6 bases, J lost 1 base, and 6 bases stayed unmatched. Germline CDR1 is ENHRY and CDR2 is SYGVKD. The CDR3 region has the DNA TGTGCCATCAGGCGACAGGGGAAGGGCACAGATACGCAGTATTTT. Protein sequence: CAIRRQGKGTDTQYF.

This clonotype was counted between two and nine times. The chain is built from TRBV5-1 and TRBJ1-1, with D unresolved. Trimming left V 0 bases short and J 0 bases short, with 6 bases between. The CDR3 has 14 amino acids. Germline loops: CDR1 SGHRS, CDR2 YFSETQ. In DNA, the CDR3 is TGCGCCAGCAGCTTGGCCACGTTGAACACTGAAGCTTTCTTT. It is translated as CASSLATLNTEAFF.

This clonotype showed up just a few times. This sequence joins TRBV12-3 or TRBV12-4 and TRBJ2-3, with a tentative D call TRBD2 (6 bases). CDR3 length equals 16 residues. V was cut by 6 bases and J by 5 bases, with 21 bases left in between. CDR3 sequence: CASRRHGAGNVDTQYF. The CDR3 region has the DNA TGTGCCAGCAGGCGCCATGGGGCGGGGAACGTAGATACGCAGTATTTT.

The rearrangement links TRBV4-3 to TRBJ2-1, with D perhaps TRBD1 or TRBD2 (5 bases each). The V gene's germline CDR1 is LGHNA and CDR2 YSLEER. Trimming cost V 0 bases and J 2 bases, with 14 bases left between them. The CDR3 consists of 17 residues. The CDR3: CASSQDPTMGPYNEQFF. CDR3 bases: TGCGCCAGCAGCCAAGATCCGACAATGGGACCCTACAATGAGCAGTTCTTC.

V gene TRBV12-3 or TRBV12-4 combines with J gene TRBJ1-5; D is unclear. With 6 bases removed from V and 7 bases from J, the gap between germline ends came to 10 bases. The CDR3 extends over 12 amino acids. The CDR3 protein is CASRASNQPQHF. In DNA, the CDR3 is TGTGCCAGCAGAGCTTCCAACCAGCCCCAGCATTTT.

A few counts support this clonotype. This sequence joins TRBV20-1 and TRBJ1-4, with 8 bases aligning to TRBD1. Trimming at V came to 5 bases and at J to 8 bases, leaving 10 bases not matched to a gene. This CDR3 is built from 14 residues. Germline lookup yields CDR1 DFQATT and CDR2 SNEGSKA (reference sequence). CDR3 sequence reads: CSAWKDRADEKLFF. The CDR3 DNA follows: TGCAGTGCTTGGAAGGACAGGGCGGACGAAAAACTGTTTTTT.

This clonotype was counted only a few times. V is TRBV21-1 and J is TRBJ2-1; the tabulated D call, TRBD2, remains unverified against the DNA. TRBV21-1 is assigned pseudogene status. There are 15 residues in the CDR3. The CDR3 region has the DNA TGTGCCAGCATCCCAGATGACAGTCCCCACAATGAGCAGTTCTTC. Its translation: CASIPDDSPHNEQFF.